This T cell receptor (beta chain) was observed in a study of metastatic and nonmetastatic thyroid tumors. As for the study in general: A comparison of repertoires was made across blood and tumor or nodule tissue from malignant and benign thyroid patients.

From germline, CDR1 is GTSNPN and CDR2 SVGIG (reference sequence). Trimming cost V 5 bases and J 7 bases, with 6 bases left between them. CDR3 length: 10 residues. TCRdb redid the clone calls on the PCR reads using MiXCR. The sample includes around 41,000 clones, roughly 27% seen only once; the top ten take 9.9%. This clone appeared a few times. Treatment of any kind had been given to no patient before thyroid surgery. Sequencing was carried out using blood. The TCR was taken from a male donor with papillary thyroid cancer or a benign thyroid nodule (not recorded which). Some clones in this sample may be carry-over from other donors' samples. This chain links TRBV30 with TRBJ1-3; D call uncertain. The CDR3 protein is CAWGRNTIYF. CDR3 in DNA: TGTGCCTGGGGACGGAACACCATATATTTT. Full variable domain (remainder filled in from reference TRBV30 and TRBJ1-3): SQTIHQWPATLVQPVGSPLSLECTVEGTSNPNLYWYRQAAGRGLQLLFYSVGIGQISSEVPQNLSASRPQDRQFILSSKKLLLSDSGFYLCAWGRNTIYFGEGSWLTVV.